These 28 T cell receptor beta chains share one sample of origin, sequenced in a study of T cell responses to AZD1222 COVID-19 vaccine. Assay: immunoSEQ multiplex PCR; the TCRdb copy retains only in-frame clones and omits some. The table has under 170,000 clones, 94% seen once. This material consisted of peripheral blood, taken on day 0 of AZD1222 vaccination. The source is an adult in good health.

The rearrangement uses TRBV18 and TRBJ1-4; D call uncertain. V lost 3 bases, J lost 9 bases, and 17 bases lay in between. In germline, CDR1 is KGHSH, CDR2 LQKENI. CDR3 length equals 15 residues. The CDR3 protein is CASSPENQLLKKLFF. The CDR3 DNA sequence: TGTGCCAGCTCACCCGAGAATCAGCTCCTTAAAAAACTGTTTTTT.

This sequence joins TRBV2 and TRBJ2-1, with D possibly matching TRBD1 (5 bases). The germline CDR1 and CDR2 sequences are SNHLY and FYNNEI. CDR3 length: 14 residues. The V gene lost 2 bases and the J gene lost 7 bases, with 12 bases spanning the gap. The CDR3 bases are TGTGCCAGCAGTGAACAAGGGGATCCAAATGAGCAGTTCTTC. Translation: CASSEQGDPNEQFF. Full variable domain (missing parts from reference TRBV2 and TRBJ2-1): EPEVTQTPSHQVTQMGQEVILRCVPISNHLYFYWYRQILGQKVEFLVSFYNNEISEKSEIFDDQFSVERPDGSNFTLKIRSTKLEDSAMYFCASSEQGDPNEQFFGPGTRLTVL.

V is TRBV19 and J is TRBJ1-6, with D perhaps TRBD1 (6 bases). The germline gives CDR1 LNHDA, CDR2 SQIVND (reference sequence). This CDR3 is 16 amino acids long. Trimming removed 4 bases from V and 0 bases from J, with 10 bases in between. CDR3 in DNA: TGTGCCAGTAGTAGTGACAGGAGCTCCTATAATTCACCCCTCCACTTT. Encoded protein: CASSSDRSSYNSPLHF.

CDR3 region: CASSSTRTSLAKNIQYF. CDR3 bases: TGTGCCAGCAGTTCCACCCGGACTAGTTTGGCCAAAAACATTCAGTACTTC. The V and J genes are TRBV6-2 or TRBV6-3 and TRBJ2-4; 7 bases are a match to TRBD2. Germline loops: CDR1 MNHEY, CDR2 SVGEGT. Trimming removed 4 bases from V and 1 base from J; junction bases left unmatched: 10. The CDR3 covers 17 residues.

The V call is TRBV19, the J call TRBJ1-6; 7 nucleotides line up with TRBD1. CDR3 length equals 14 residues. With 5 bases clipped from V and 4 bases from J, the junction kept 2 bases outside the gene matches. CDR1 is LNHDA and CDR2 is SQIVND in the germline V gene (reference sequence). The CDR3 reads CASSWDSYNSPLHF. CDR3 in DNA: TGTGCCAGTAGTTGGGACAGTTATAATTCACCCCTCCACTTT.

V and J are TRBV2 and TRBJ1-6; D not resolved. The CDR3 runs to 15 residues. Germline assignment: CDR1 SNHLY and CDR2 FYNNEI. Trimming took 6 bases from V and 2 from J, leaving 11 bases between them. The CDR3 bases are TGTGCCAGCAGCTGGGATATAGCCTATAATTCACCCCTCCACTTT. Protein product: CASSWDIAYNSPLHF.

J is TRBJ1-4 and V is TRBV7-8; 7 positions agree with TRBD1. With V trimmed by 5 bases and J by 4 bases, 10 bases remained unmatched. The CDR3 sequence is 16 residues long. Germline V gene lookup returns CDR1 SGHVS and CDR2 FQNEAQ. For the CDR3, the DNA is TGTGCCAGCAGCCCAAACAAGGGACAGCTTAATGAAAAACTGTTTTTT. Its translation is CASSPNKGQLNEKLFF.

The chain couples TRBV7-8 to TRBJ2-2; 10 bases align to TRBD2. The germline V gene encodes CDR1 SGHVS and CDR2 FQNEAQ. The CDR3 length is 15 residues. Losses at the gene ends were 5 bases for V and 5 bases for J; bases not matched to a gene: 5. As DNA, the CDR3 is TGTGCCAGCAGCCTACTAGCGGGACGGACCGGGGAGCTGTTTTTT. It is translated as CASSLLAGRTGELFF. The whole variable domain, remainder taken from reference TRBV7-8 and TRBJ2-2, is GAGVSQSPRYKVAKRGQDVALRCDPISGHVSLFWYQQALGQGPEFLTYFQNEAQLDKSGLPSDRFFAERPEGSVSTLKIQRTQQEDSAVYLCASSLLAGRTGELFFGEGSRLTVL.

The CDR3 bases are TGTGCCAGCAGCCATGACCGGGGTTTTGGCTCTGGAAACACCATATATTTT. Translation gives CASSHDRGFGSGNTIYF. The chain has TRBV3-1 (or the pseudogene TRBV3-2) and TRBJ1-3; D gene uncertain. CDR1 LGHDT and CDR2 YNNKEL come from the germline V gene (reference sequence). This CDR3 has 17 residues. The germline V and J ends were trimmed by 3 bases and 0 bases, with 15 bases remaining between them.

The rearrangement links TRBV20-1 to TRBJ2-7, with a possible D match to TRBD1 (5 bases). Deletions cut 3 bases from V and 0 bases from J, with 18 bases between. The CDR3 runs 16 residues. CDR1 DFQATT and CDR2 SNEGSKA come from the germline V gene (reference sequence). CDR3 nucleotides: TGCAGTGCTAGTAGGGTCGCAGGGTCGACCTCCTACGAGCAGTACGTC. This gives the protein CSASRVAGSTSYEQYV.

The chain joins TRBV5-1 to TRBJ2-1; no clear D gene. V lost 0 bases and J 4 bases, leaving 5 bases between the germline ends. The germline V gene has CDR1 SGHRS and CDR2 YFSETQ. The CDR3 length is 13 residues. CDR3 region: CASSLEAYNEQFF. In DNA, the CDR3 is TGCGCCAGCAGCTTGGAGGCTTACAATGAGCAGTTCTTC. Looking up the rest from reference TRBV5-1 and TRBJ2-1 gives the full variable domain: KAGVTQTPRYLIKTRGQQVTLSCSPISGHRSVSWYQQTPGQGLQFLFEYFSETQRNKGNFPGRFSGRQFSNSRSEMNVSTLELGDSALYLCASSLEAYNEQFFGPGTRLTVL.

This rearrangement joins TRBV4-1 to TRBJ2-7, with a possible D match to TRBD1 (5 bases). Germline V gene lookup returns CDR1 MGHRA and CDR2 YSYEKL. The CDR3 runs 13 residues. V was shortened by 0 bases and J by 4 bases, with 7 bases between the two germline ends. This CDR3 is CASSQDKGYEQYV. The CDR3 DNA sequence: TGCGCCAGCAGCCAAGATAAGGGGTACGAGCAGTACGTC.

The CDR3 is CASSLTSGTTDTQYF. The DNA of the CDR3 is TGTGCCAGCAGCTTGACTAGCGGAACCACAGATACGCAGTATTTT. The chain combines TRBV7-9 with TRBJ2-3, with 9 bases identical to TRBD2. The CDR3 has 15 amino acids. Per germline, CDR1 SEHNR and CDR2 FQNEAQ (reference sequence). J lost 2 bases, V lost 3 bases, and 3 bases had no gene match.

This rearrangement joins TRBV28 to TRBJ1-2; TRBD1 agrees at 8 bases. Germline V gene sequence: CDR1 MDHEN, CDR2 SYDVKM. The V and J ends lost 5 bases and 5 bases, in that order; junction bases with no gene match: 7. This CDR3 is built from 14 residues. In DNA form, the CDR3 reads TGTGCCAGCAGTCCTCAATGGACAGGGTATGGCTACACCTTC. It is translated as CASSPQWTGYGYTF.

The chain joins TRBV7-2 to TRBJ2-1; unclear D gene. Trimming took 5 bases from V and 0 from J, leaving 20 bases between them. CDR1 and CDR2 (germline): SGHTA, FQGNSA. The CDR3 covers 18 residues. The CDR3 reads CASSRPPWRPTSYNEQFF. Here the CDR3 DNA reads TGTGCCAGCAGCCGCCCCCCTTGGCGGCCGACCTCCTACAATGAGCAGTTCTTC.

J is TRBJ1-1 and V is TRBV6-2 or TRBV6-3, with a possible D match to TRBD1 (6 bases). There are 16 residues in the CDR3. V shed 2 bases and J shed 1 base, with 14 bases lying between them. Per germline, CDR1 MNHEY and CDR2 SVGEGT. CDR3 sequence: CASSYKTGWGNTEAFF. DNA for the CDR3: TGTGCCAGCAGTTACAAGACAGGATGGGGGAACACTGAAGCTTTCTTT.

J is TRBJ2-2 and V is TRBV2; 11 bases agree with TRBD2. The trim removed 6 bases at V and 3 bases at J, leaving 3 bases unmatched. The CDR3 loop spans 15 amino acids. CDR1 and CDR2 (germline): SNHLY, FYNNEI. The DNA of the CDR3 is TGTGCCAGCAGACCGGGACTAGCGGACACCGGGGAGCTGTTTTTT. Translation gives CASRPGLADTGELFF.

The rearrangement uses TRBV6-2 or TRBV6-3 and TRBJ1-1, with TRBD1 as a possible D gene (5 bases). The V and J ends lost 2 bases and 4 bases respectively, with 8 bases between them. This CDR3 has 13 residues. CDR1 and CDR2 from the germline V gene are MNHEY and SVGEGT. CDR3 protein: CASSYGGSTEAFF. The CDR3 DNA sequence: TGTGCCAGCAGTTACGGGGGAAGCACTGAAGCTTTCTTT.

This clone has just one count. This chain connects TRBV11-3 to TRBJ2-3; D remains ambiguous. The germline V and J ends were trimmed by 0 bases and 8 bases, with 9 bases remaining between them. The CDR3 is 13 residues long. Per the germline V gene, CDR1 is SGHNT and CDR2 is YENEEA. The CDR3 DNA reads as TGTGCCAGCAGCTTAGACAGTTTCAGTACGCAGTATTTT. It is translated as CASSLDSFSTQYF.

The chain has TRBV11-3 and TRBJ2-1; 12 nucleotides match TRBD2. V lost 0 bases and J lost 7; bases outside the gene matches: 4. CDR3 size: 16 residues. The germline V gene encodes CDR1 SGHNT and CDR2 YENEEA. This CDR3 is CASSLDSTSGRNEQFF. The CDR3, as DNA: TGTGCCAGCAGCTTAGATAGCACTAGCGGGAGGAATGAGCAGTTCTTC.

The rearrangement joins TRBV7-9 to TRBJ2-1; perhaps TRBD1 as D (6 bases). V dropped 0 bases and J dropped 8 bases, with 14 bases sitting between them. This CDR3 has 15 residues. Germline V CDR1 and CDR2: SEHNR, FQNEAQ (reference sequence). The CDR3 protein is CASSLAGAKGDEQFF. CDR3 nucleotides: TGTGCCAGCAGCTTAGCGGGGGCCAAAGGGGATGAGCAGTTCTTC.

The V gene is TRBV5-1, the J gene TRBJ1-1, with unresolved D. The germline V gene has CDR1 SGHRS and CDR2 YFSETQ. This CDR3 is built from 13 residues. V dropped 2 bases and J dropped 7 bases, with 12 bases sitting between them. Written as DNA, the CDR3 is TGCGCCAGCAGCTTTCAAGGGCAAAGTGAAGCTTTCTTT. Its protein is CASSFQGQSEAFF.

This clone appeared a single time. This rearrangement joins TRBV5-1 to TRBJ1-1; D unclear. The CDR3 has 15 amino acids. CDR1 is SGHRS, CDR2 YFSETQ, per germline. Trimming removed 1 base at V and 0 bases at J, with 10 bases between. DNA for the CDR3: TGCGCCAGCAGCTTGAATAGGATGATGAACACTGAAGCTTTCTTT. Protein sequence: CASSLNRMMNTEAFF.

In its sample, this clone was seen once. The chain carries TRBV21-1 and TRBJ2-7; TRBD2, the D gene given by the table, was not confirmed from the DNA. TRBV21-1 corresponds to a pseudogene. The CDR3 length is 17 residues. CDR3 nucleotides: TGTGCCAGCAGCAACCTAATACGGGAGGGCCCGCGATACGAGCAGTACGTC. Protein: CASSNLIREGPRYEQYV.

Worth noting for this clone: This CDR3 is also generated by other DNA sequences in the sample. The J gene is TRBJ2-3, the V gene TRBV3-1 (or the pseudogene TRBV3-2); D not certain. This CDR3 contains 15 residues. V lost 0 bases, J lost 2 bases, and 9 bases lay in between. Germline CDR1 and CDR2: LGHDT and YNNKEL (reference sequence). CDR3 protein: CASSQDSSYTDTQYF. The CDR3, as DNA: TGTGCCAGCAGCCAAGACTCCTCTTACACAGATACGCAGTATTTT.

The rearrangement uses TRBV5-1 and TRBJ1-1, with a tentative D call TRBD1 (6 bases). V was trimmed by 1 base and J by 3 bases, leaving 13 bases between them. CDR3 size: 15 residues. Germline CDR1 and CDR2: SGHRS and YFSETQ. The CDR3 here is CASSLQGYWDTEAFF. The CDR3 DNA is TGCGCCAGCAGCTTGCAGGGGTATTGGGACACTGAAGCTTTCTTT.

V gene TRBV29-1 combines with J gene TRBJ1-1; a weak D match, TRBD1 (5 bases). CDR1 SQVTM and CDR2 ANQGSEA come from the germline V gene. The germline V and J ends were trimmed by 4 bases and 6 bases, with 18 bases remaining between them. The CDR3 consists of 14 residues. The CDR3 loop reads CSVAQDPAVAEAFF. DNA of the CDR3: TGCAGCGTTGCACAGGACCCCGCGGTCGCTGAAGCTTTCTTT.

The CDR3: CASRTPSTGGLAFF. CDR3 DNA: TGTGCCAGCAGGACCCCGTCGACGGGCGGGTTAGCTTTCTTT. The chain links TRBV7-9 to TRBJ1-1, with no clear D. The CDR3 contains 14 residues. Germline CDR1 is SEHNR and CDR2 is FQNEAQ (reference sequence). The V and J ends lost 6 bases and 10 bases respectively, with 21 bases between them.